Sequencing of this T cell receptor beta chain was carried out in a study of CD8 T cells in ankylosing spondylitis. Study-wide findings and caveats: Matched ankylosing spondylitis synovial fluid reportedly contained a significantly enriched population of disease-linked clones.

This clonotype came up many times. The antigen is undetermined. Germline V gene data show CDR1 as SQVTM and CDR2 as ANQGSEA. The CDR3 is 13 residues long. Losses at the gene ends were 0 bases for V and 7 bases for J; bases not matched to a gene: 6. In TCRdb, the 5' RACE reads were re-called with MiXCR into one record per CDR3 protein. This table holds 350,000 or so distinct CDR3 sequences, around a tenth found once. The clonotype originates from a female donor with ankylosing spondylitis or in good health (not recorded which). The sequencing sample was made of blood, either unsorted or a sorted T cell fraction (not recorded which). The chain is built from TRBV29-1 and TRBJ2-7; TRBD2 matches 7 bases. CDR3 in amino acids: CSVEDRGRGEQYF. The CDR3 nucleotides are TGCAGCGTTGAAGATCGTGGGAGGGGAGAGCAGTACTTC.